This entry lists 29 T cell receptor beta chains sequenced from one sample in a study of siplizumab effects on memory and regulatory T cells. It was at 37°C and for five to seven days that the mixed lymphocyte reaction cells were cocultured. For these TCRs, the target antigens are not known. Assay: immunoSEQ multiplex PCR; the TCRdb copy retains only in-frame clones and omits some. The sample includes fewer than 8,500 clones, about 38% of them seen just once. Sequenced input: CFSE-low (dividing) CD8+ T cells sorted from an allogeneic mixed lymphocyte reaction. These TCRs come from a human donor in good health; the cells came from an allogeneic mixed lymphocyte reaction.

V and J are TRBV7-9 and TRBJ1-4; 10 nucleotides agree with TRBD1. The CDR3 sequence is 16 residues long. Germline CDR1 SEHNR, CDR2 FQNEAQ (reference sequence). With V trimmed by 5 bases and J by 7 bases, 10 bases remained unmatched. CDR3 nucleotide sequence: TGTGCCAGCAGCACCCACAGGGACAGGGGAAGTGAAAAACTGTTTTTT. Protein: CASSTHRDRGSEKLFF.

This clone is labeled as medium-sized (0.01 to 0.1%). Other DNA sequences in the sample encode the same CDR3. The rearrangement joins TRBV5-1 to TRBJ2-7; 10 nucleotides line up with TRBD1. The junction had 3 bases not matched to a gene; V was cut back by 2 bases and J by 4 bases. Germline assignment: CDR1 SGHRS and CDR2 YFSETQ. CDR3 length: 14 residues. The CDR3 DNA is TGCGCCAGCAGCTTCGGGACAGGGGATTACGAGCAGTACTTC. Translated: CASSFGTGDYEQYF.

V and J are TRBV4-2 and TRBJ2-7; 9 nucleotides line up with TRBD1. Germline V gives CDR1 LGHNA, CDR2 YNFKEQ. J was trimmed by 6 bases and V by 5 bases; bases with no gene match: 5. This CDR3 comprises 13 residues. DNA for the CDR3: TGTGCCAGCAGCTTTTGGACAGGGGTCGAGCAGTACTTC. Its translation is CASSFWTGVEQYF.

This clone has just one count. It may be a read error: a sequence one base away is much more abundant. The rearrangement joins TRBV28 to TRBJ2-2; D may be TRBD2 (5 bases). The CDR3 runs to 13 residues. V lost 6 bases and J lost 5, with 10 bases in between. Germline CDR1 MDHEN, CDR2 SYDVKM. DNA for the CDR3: TGTGCCAGCAGCCTAAGACTAACCGGGGAGCTGTTTTTT. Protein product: CASSLRLTGELFF.

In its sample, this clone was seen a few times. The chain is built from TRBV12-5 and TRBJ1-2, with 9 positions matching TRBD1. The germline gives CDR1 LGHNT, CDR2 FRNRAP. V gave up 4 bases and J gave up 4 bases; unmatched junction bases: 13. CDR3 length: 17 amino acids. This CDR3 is CASGSPPGTGPLYGYTF. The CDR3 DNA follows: TGTGCTAGTGGTTCCCCGCCCGGGACAGGGCCTCTCTATGGCTACACCTTC.

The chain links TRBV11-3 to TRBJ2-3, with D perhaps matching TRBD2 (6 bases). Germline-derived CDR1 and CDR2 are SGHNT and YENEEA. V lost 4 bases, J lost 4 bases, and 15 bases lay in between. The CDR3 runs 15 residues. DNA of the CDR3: TGTGCCAGCAGCTCCCTGCGGGAAAGAGCAGATACGCAGTATTTT. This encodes CASSSLRERADTQYF. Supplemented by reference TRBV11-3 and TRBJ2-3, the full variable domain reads EAGVVQSPRYKIIEKKQPVAFWCNPISGHNTLYWYLQNLGQGPELLIRYENEEAVDDSQLPKDRFSAERLKGVDSTLKIQPAELGDSAVYLCASSSLRERADTQYFGPGTRLTVL.

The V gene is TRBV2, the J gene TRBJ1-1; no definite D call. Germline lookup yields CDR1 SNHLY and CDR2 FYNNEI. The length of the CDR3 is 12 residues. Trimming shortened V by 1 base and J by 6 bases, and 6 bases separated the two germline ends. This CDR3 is CASSEEGPEAFF. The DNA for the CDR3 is TGTGCCAGCAGTGAAGAAGGGCCTGAAGCTTTCTTT.

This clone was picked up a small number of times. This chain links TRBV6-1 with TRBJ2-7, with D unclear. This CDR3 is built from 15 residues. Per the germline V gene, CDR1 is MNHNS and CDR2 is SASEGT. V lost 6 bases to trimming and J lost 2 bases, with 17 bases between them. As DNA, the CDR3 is TGTGCCAGCAGCGAGCTAGGTGTACCAGCCTACGAGCAGTACTTC. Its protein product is CASSELGVPAYEQYF.

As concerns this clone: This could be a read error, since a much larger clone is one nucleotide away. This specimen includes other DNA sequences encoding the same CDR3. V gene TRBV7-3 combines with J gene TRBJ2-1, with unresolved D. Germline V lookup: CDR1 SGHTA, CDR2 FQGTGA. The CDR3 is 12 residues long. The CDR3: CASSLGRSEQFF. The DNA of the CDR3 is TGCGCCAGCAGCTTAGGACGGAGTGAGCAGTTCTTC.

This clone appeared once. DNA for the CDR3: TGTGCCAGCAGCCCATCCGGGACAACTTACGAGCAGTACTTC. It specifies CASSPSGTTYEQYF. The chain couples TRBV7-3 to TRBJ2-7; TRBD1 might be the D (6 bases). This CDR3 region has 14 residues. V was clipped by 5 bases and J by 4 bases, with 15 bases between them. Germline CDR1 and CDR2: SGHTA and FQGTGA.

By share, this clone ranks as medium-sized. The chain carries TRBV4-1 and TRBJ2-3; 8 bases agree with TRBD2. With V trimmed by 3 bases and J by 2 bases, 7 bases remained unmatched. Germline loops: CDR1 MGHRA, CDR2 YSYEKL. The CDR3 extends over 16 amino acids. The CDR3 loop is CASSQTGTSYTDTQYF. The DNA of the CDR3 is TGCGCCAGCAGCCAGACCGGGACTAGTTACACAGATACGCAGTATTTT.

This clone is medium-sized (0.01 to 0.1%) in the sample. The CDR3 DNA is TGTGCCACCAGAGAAAGGGGACAGCCCCAGCATTTT. It translates to CATRERGQPQHF. The chain joins TRBV15 to TRBJ1-5, with D maybe TRBD1 (5 bases). Trimming removed 6 bases from V and 7 bases from J, with 10 bases in between. CDR1 and CDR2 from the germline V gene are LNHNV and YYDKDF (reference sequence). The CDR3 extends over 12 amino acids.

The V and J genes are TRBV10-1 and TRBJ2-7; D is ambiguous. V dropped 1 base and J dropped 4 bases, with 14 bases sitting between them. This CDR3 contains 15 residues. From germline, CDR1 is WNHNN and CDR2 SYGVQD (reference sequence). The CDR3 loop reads CASSEYRTSPYEQYF. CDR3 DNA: TGCGCCAGCAGTGAGTACCGGACGTCCCCTTACGAGCAGTACTTC.

The CDR3 spells CASGRPADNEKLFF. CDR3 nucleotide sequence: TGTGCTAGTGGTCGCCCCGCGGATAATGAAAAACTGTTTTTT. The V and J genes are TRBV12-5 and TRBJ1-4; D uncertain. Trimming stripped 5 bases from V and 4 bases from J, with 11 bases between. The length of the CDR3 is 14 residues. Germline CDR1 LGHNT, CDR2 FRNRAP.

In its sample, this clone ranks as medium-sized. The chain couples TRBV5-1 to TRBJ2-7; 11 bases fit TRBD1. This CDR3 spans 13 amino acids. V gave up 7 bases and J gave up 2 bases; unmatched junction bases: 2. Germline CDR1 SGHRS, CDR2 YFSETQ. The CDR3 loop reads CASRTGGAYEQYF. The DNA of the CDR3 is TGCGCCAGCCGGACAGGGGGCGCCTACGAGCAGTACTTC.

The chain's CDR3 is CASSSGQGKGDTQYF. The CDR3 coding sequence is TGTGCCAGCAGCTCGGGACAGGGGAAGGGAGATACGCAGTATTTT. The J gene is TRBJ2-3, the V gene TRBV5-4; 10 nucleotides line up with TRBD1. Trimming cost V 3 bases and J 5 bases; bases outside gene matches: 6. This CDR3 comprises 15 residues. Germline V lookup: CDR1 SGHNT, CDR2 YYREEE (reference sequence).

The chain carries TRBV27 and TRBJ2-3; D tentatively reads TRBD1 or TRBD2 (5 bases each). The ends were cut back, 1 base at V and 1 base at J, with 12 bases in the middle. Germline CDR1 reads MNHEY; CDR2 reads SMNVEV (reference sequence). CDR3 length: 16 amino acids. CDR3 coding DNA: TGTGCCAGCAGTTTATTCTGGGGGAAGGGCACAGATACGCAGTATTTT. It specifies CASSLFWGKGTDTQYF.

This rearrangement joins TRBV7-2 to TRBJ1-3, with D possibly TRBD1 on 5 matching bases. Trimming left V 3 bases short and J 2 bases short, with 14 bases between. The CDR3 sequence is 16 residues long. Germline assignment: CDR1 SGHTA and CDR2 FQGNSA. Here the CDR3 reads CASSLKAWGPGNTIYF. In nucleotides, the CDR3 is TGTGCCAGCAGCTTGAAGGCTTGGGGACCTGGAAACACCATATATTTT.

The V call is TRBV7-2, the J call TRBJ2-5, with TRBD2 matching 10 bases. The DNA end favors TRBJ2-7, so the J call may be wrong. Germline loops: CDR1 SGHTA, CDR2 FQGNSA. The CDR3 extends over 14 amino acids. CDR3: CASSYGLAAYEQYF. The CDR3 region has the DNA TGTGCCAGCAGCTACGGACTAGCGGCCTACGAGCAGTACTTC.

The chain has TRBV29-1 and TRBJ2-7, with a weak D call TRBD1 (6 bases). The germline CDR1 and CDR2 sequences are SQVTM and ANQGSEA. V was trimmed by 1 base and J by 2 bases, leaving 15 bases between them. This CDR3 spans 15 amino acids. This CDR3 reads CSVEGTGSDPYEQYF. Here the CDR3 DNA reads TGCAGCGTTGAAGGCACAGGGTCTGATCCCTACGAGCAGTACTTC.

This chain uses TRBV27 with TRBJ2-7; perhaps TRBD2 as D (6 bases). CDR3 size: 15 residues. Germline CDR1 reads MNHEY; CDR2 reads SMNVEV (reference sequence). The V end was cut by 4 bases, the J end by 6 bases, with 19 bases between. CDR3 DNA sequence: TGTGCCAGCAGTTATCGGATAAGGACTATCGGCGAGCAGTACTTC. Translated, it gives CASSYRIRTIGEQYF.

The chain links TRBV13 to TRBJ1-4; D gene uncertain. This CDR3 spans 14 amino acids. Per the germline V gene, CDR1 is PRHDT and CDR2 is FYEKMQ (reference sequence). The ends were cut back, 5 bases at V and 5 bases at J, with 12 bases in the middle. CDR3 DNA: TGTGCCAGCAGCCGACACCAAGGGAATGAAAAACTGTTTTTT. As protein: CASSRHQGNEKLFF.

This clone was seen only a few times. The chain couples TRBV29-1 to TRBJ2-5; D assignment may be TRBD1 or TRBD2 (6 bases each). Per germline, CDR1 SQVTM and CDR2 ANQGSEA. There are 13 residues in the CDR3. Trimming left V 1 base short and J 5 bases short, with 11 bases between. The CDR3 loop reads CSVEGGAWETQYF. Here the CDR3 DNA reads TGCAGCGTTGAAGGGGGGGCCTGGGAGACCCAGTACTTC. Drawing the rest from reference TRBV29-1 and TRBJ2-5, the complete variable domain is SAVISQKPSRDICQRGTSLTIQCQVDSQVTMMFWYRQQPGQSLTLIATANQGSEATYESGFVIDKFPISRPNLTFSTLTVSNMSPEDSSIYLCSVEGGAWETQYFGPGTRLLVL.

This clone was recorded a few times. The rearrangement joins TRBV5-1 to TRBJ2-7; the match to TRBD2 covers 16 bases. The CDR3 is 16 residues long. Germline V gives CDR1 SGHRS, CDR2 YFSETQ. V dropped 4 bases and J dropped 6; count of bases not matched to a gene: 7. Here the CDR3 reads CASSIGTSGRAAEQYF. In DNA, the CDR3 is TGCGCCAGCAGCATCGGGACTAGCGGGAGGGCCGCCGAGCAGTACTTC.

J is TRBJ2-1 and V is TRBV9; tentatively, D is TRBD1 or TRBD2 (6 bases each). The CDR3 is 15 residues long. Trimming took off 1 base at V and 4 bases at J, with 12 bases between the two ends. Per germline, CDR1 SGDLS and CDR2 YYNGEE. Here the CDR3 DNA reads TGTGCCAGCAGCGTAAGGGGGGAAGCTTACAATGAGCAGTTCTTC. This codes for CASSVRGEAYNEQFF.

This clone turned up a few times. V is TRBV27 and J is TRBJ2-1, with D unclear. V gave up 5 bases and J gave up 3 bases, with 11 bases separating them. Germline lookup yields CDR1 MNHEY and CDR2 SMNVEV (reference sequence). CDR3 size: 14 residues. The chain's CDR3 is CASSARSGYNEQFF. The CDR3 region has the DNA TGTGCCAGCAGTGCCCGGTCCGGCTACAATGAGCAGTTCTTC.

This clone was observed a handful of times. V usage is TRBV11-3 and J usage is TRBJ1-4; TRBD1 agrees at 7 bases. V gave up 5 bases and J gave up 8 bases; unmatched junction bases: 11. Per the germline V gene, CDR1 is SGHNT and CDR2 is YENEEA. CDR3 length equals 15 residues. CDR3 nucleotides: TGTGCCAGCAGCCCAAACAGGGGAACAGGGGAAAAACTGTTTTTT. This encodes CASSPNRGTGEKLFF.

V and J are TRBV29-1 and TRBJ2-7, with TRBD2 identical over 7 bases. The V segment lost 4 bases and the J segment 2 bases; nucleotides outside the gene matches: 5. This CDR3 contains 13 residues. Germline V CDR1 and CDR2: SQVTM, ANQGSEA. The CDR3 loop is CSVVSAGPYEQYF. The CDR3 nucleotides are TGCAGCGTTGTATCAGCGGGACCCTACGAGCAGTACTTC.

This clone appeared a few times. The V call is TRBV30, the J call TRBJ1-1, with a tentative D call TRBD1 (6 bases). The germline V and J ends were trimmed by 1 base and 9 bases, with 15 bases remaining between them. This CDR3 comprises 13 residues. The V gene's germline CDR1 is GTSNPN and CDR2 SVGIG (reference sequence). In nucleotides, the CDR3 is TGTGCCTGGAGTGAGACAGGATTCTTCCAAGCTTTCTTT. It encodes CAWSETGFFQAFF.